One and the same sample provided the 15 T cell receptor beta chains below, sequenced in a study of T cell clusters in autoimmune cytopenias. TRB was amplified by touch-down multiplex PCR, primer pools A and B combined. Following a re-call of the multiplex PCR reads, TCRdb has one entry per CDR3 protein and lacks DNA. Its table lists 2,000 to 2,500 distinct CDR3 sequences. Each sample's input was 200 to 300 ng genomic DNA, 30,000 to 45,000 genome equivalents. The same sample was also used in a study of T cell repertoires in aging, cancer and after chemotherapy.

The sequenced sample consisted of peripheral blood. These receptors were collected from a human donor in good health.

The V call is TRBV24-1, the J call TRBJ2-7; TCRdb's D gene call, TRBD1, goes unchecked for lack of DNA. The CDR3 runs 15 residues. The germline CDR1 and CDR2 sequences are KGHDR and SFDVKD. CDR3 loop: CATSDWGQGANEQYF.

Judged by frequency, this clonotype is medium-sized. This CDR3 reads CASSAGTGGNQPQHF. This chain joins TRBV6-4 and TRBJ1-5; the D call of TRBD1 rests on TCRdb alone, since no DNA is present to check it. CDR3 length: 15 amino acids. The germline CDR1 and CDR2 sequences are MRHNA and SNTAGT.

This clonotype ranks as large (0.1 to 1%) in terms of frequency. The chain combines TRBV6-5 with TRBJ2-7; TCRdb returns TRBD1, unconfirmable since there is no DNA. The CDR3 runs to 14 residues. CDR1 is MNHEY and CDR2 is SVGAGI in the germline V gene. CDR3 loop: CASSRGRSSYEQYF.

This chain uses TRBV28 with TRBJ2-3; without DNA, the TCRdb call of TRBD2 cannot be checked. Germline V gives CDR1 MDHEN, CDR2 SYDVKM. This CDR3 region has 18 residues. CDR3: CASSTLRTSGSYTDTQYF. Complete variable domain (other parts from reference TRBV28 and TRBJ2-3): DVKVTQSSRYLVKRTGEKVFLECVQDMDHENMFWYRQDPGLGLRLIYFSYDVKMKEKGDIPEGYSVSREKKERFSLILESASTNQTSMYLCASSTLRTSGSYTDTQYFGPGTRLTVL.

In terms of frequency, this clonotype is medium-sized. V is TRBV24-1 and J is TRBJ2-2; TCRdb reports TRBD1, a call that lacks DNA to check it against. Germline CDR1 and CDR2: KGHDR and SFDVKD. The CDR3 runs to 17 residues. The CDR3 protein is CATSISSGQANTGELFF.

By frequency, this clonotype is medium-sized. This chain's CDR3 is CATSERTDYGYTF. The V and J genes are TRBV24-1 and TRBJ1-2. The CDR3 contains 13 residues. Germline loops: CDR1 KGHDR, CDR2 SFDVKD.

Its frequency marks this clonotype as large. The chain carries TRBV6-4 and TRBJ1-6; TCRdb picks TRBD1, but there is no DNA to check that call. Germline V gene sequence: CDR1 MRHNA, CDR2 SNTAGT. This CDR3 is 15 amino acids long. The CDR3 protein is CASSDSGQGASPLHF.

V usage is TRBV19 and J usage is TRBJ1-5; TCRdb's D gene call, TRBD1, goes unchecked for lack of DNA. The CDR3 totals 14 residues. Germline V CDR1 and CDR2: LNHDA, SQIVND (reference sequence). CDR3 sequence reads: CAGPGQGARQPQHF. The complete variable domain, with remaining parts taken from reference TRBV19 and TRBJ1-5, reads DGGITQSPKYLFRKEGQNVTLSCEQNLNHDAMYWYRQDPGQGLRLIYYSQIVNDFQKGDIAEGYSVSREKKESFPLTVTSAQKNPTAFYLCAGPGQGARQPQHFGDGTRLSIL.

This clonotype is large by frequency. The chain combines TRBV6-5 with TRBJ1-4; TCRdb returns TRBD1, unconfirmable since there is no DNA. Germline V gene data show CDR1 as MNHEY and CDR2 as SVGAGI. The CDR3 runs 16 residues. The CDR3 protein is CASSTGQGGTNEKLFF.

According to its frequency, this clonotype is medium-sized. The gene calls are TRBV5-6 and TRBJ2-1; TCRdb gives TRBD1 as the D gene, but with no DNA this cannot be confirmed. This CDR3 contains 17 residues. Germline loops: CDR1 SGHDT, CDR2 YYEEEE. The CDR3 reads CASSRRDRAISYNEQFF.

The chain couples TRBV7-4 to TRBJ2-1; TCRdb lists TRBD1, though no DNA is available to test this call. Germline V lookup: CDR1 SGHVT, CDR2 SQSDAQ. This CDR3 is 15 amino acids long. The CDR3 loop is CASSPSGGSYNEQFF.

This clonotype is deemed medium-sized by its frequency. The chain combines TRBV20-1 with TRBJ2-1; with no DNA, the TCRdb D assignment of TRBD2 cannot be verified. The CDR3 spans 14 residues. The germline gives CDR1 DFQATT, CDR2 SNEGSKA (reference sequence). The CDR3 sequence: CSSPRGLAGGEQFF.

This clonotype is identified as medium-sized from frequency. The genes are TRBV12-3 or TRBV12-4 and TRBJ1-5; TCRdb's D gene call, TRBD1, goes unchecked for lack of DNA. The CDR3 consists of 16 residues. CDR3 sequence: CASGGLGAGYNQPQHF.

By frequency, this clonotype is medium-sized (0.01 to 0.1%). The V gene is TRBV24-1, the J gene TRBJ2-3; TCRdb's D call of TRBD2 is untestable without DNA. The CDR3 totals 13 residues. Germline V gene data show CDR1 as KGHDR and CDR2 as SFDVKD. The CDR3 sequence is CATSDLLVPRQYF.

According to its frequency, this clonotype is medium-sized. The chain employs TRBV7-9 and TRBJ2-7; TCRdb gives TRBD1 as the D gene, but with no DNA this cannot be confirmed. CDR1 SEHNR and CDR2 FQNEAQ come from the germline V gene (reference sequence). The CDR3 totals 15 residues. CDR3 in amino acids: CASSLEDRGVHEQYF.